This T cell receptor (beta chain) was identified in a study of T cell changes during pregnancy in multiple sclerosis (dated by TCRdb to the late 2010s). Some background on the complete study: The study examined how the T cell repertoire changed over the course of pregnancy in women with multiple sclerosis.

Libraries were made using the immunoSEQ multiplex PCR assay. TCRdb mirrors the immuneACCESS table, restricted to in-frame sequences. Some clones are absent from its copies; in checked studies, under half trace to an unresolved V gene, and the reason for the others is unknown. The sample includes roughly 52,000 clones, with roughly 94% observed a single time. The leading ten clones occupy around 3.5% of the sample. Regarding this clone: This receptor's antigen is unknown. The input lacks base qualities; no much larger clone sits a single base away.

Based on the germline V gene (reference sequence), the CDR1 and CDR2 sequences are GTSNPN and SVGIG. V drops 0 bases and J drops 6 bases, leaving 15 bases in between. The CDR3 starts with the cysteine, ends with the phenylalanine, and has 14 residues. The retained sequence is limited to the CDR3, 42 bases, with the frame set at the first base. The TCR sequence derives from a female donor with multiple sclerosis, enrolled in a pregnancy study. This sample comprised CD8+ T cells from peripheral blood mononuclear cells, obtained in the third trimester of pregnancy. The V gene is TRBV30 and the J gene is TRBJ2-7; the D segment could be TRBD2, given 6 matching bases. The CDR3 region: CAWSVHGLRGEQYF. At the DNA level, the sequence is TGTGCCTGGAGTGTACATGGGCTGCGGGGCGAGCAGTACTTC.